Included here is one T cell receptor beta chain sequence, with context. The target antigen is unknown. Sequencing was performed with immunoSEQ multiplex PCR; in TCRdb, only in-frame clones are kept and a portion is missing. Of around 86,000 clones listed, 84% were seen once; the top ten hold less than 3.5%. This record belongs to a study of OX40 agonist ivuxolimab in advanced cancers. General study findings and limits: CD4+ and CD8+ blood T cells expanded clonally by week 6 at 0.1 to 3.0 mg/kg.

The CDR3 loop spans 16 amino acids. Germline lookup yields CDR1 SEHNR and CDR2 FQNEAQ (reference sequence). The J segment lost 6 bases and the V segment lost 0 bases, leaving 3 bases of the junction unmatched. This receptor was obtained from an adult with an advanced solid tumor such as melanoma, head and neck, liver or kidney cancer. The gene calls are TRBV7-9 and TRBJ2-1, with 12 positions matching TRBD1. The starting material was CD4+ or CD8+ T cells sorted from blood, obtained in a trial of the OX40 agonist ivuxolimab. CDR3 in DNA: TGTGCCAGCAGCTTAGCCGGGACAGGGGGCTTCAATGAGCAGTTCTTC. This sequence encodes CASSLAGTGGFNEQFF.